The 7 T cell receptor beta chains below come from one sample, sequenced in a study of PD-1 blockade in classical Hodgkin lymphoma. This table comes from immunoSEQ multiplex PCR, and its TCRdb copy is limited to in-frame clones, with some not included. The profile covers some 64,000 clones, with 80% to 90% appearing a single time and approximately 15% taken by the ten largest. Brentuximab vedotin exposure varied, and every patient relapsed after autologous stem cell transplantation. The specimen was peripheral blood mononuclear cells (PBMCs), collected at baseline. The source is a human donor with classical Hodgkin lymphoma.

V usage is TRBV28 and J usage is TRBJ1-1, with 9 bases matching TRBD1. The CDR3 has 15 amino acids. Germline V gene lookup returns CDR1 MDHEN and CDR2 SYDVKM. Trimming at V came to 5 bases and at J to 4 bases, leaving 8 bases not matched to a gene. CDR3 sequence reads: CASSRTGVGTTEAFF. The CDR3 DNA sequence: TGTGCCAGCAGTCGGACAGGGGTGGGAACCACTGAAGCTTTCTTT.

This clone occurred a few times. The chain employs TRBV30 and TRBJ1-6; D gene unclear. Trimming stripped 4 bases from V and 13 bases from J, with 17 bases between. In germline, CDR1 is GTSNPN, CDR2 SVGIG (reference sequence). The CDR3 loop spans 13 amino acids. CDR3 region: CAWKGRSANPLHF. CDR3 nucleotide sequence: TGTGCCTGGAAGGGTCGGTCAGCCAACCCCCTCCACTTT.

The chain is built from TRBV28 and TRBJ1-5, with no clear D. The CDR3 totals 14 residues. Trimming removed 8 bases from V and 3 bases from J, with 14 bases in between. CDR1 is MDHEN and CDR2 is SYDVKM in the germline V gene. CDR3 in DNA: TGTGCCAGCGCCCGGGCGGATCTCAATCAGCCCCAGCATTTT. This sequence encodes CASARADLNQPQHF.

This chain uses TRBV11-2 with TRBJ1-5; the D is unclear. The ends were cut back, 0 bases at V and 6 bases at J, with 6 bases in the middle. This CDR3 has 13 amino acids. The germline CDR1 and CDR2 sequences are SGHAT and FQNNGV. The CDR3 protein is CASSLDVGQPQHF. Written as DNA, the CDR3 is TGTGCCAGCAGCTTAGATGTGGGTCAGCCCCAGCATTTT.

The genes are TRBV7-3 and TRBJ2-3; tentatively, D is TRBD1 or TRBD2 (5 bases each). The CDR3 runs to 13 residues. Germline CDR1 SGHTA, CDR2 FQGTGA. V dropped 3 bases and J dropped 10 bases, with 14 bases sitting between them. The CDR3 is CASSFQGDDPQYF. The CDR3 nucleotides are TGTGCCAGCAGCTTCCAAGGGGACGATCCGCAGTATTTT.

The rearrangement uses TRBV19 and TRBJ2-1; D is unclear. The germline V and J ends were trimmed by 4 bases and 0 bases, with 4 bases remaining between them. CDR1 LNHDA and CDR2 SQIVND come from the germline V gene (reference sequence). The CDR3 is made up of 13 amino acids. This CDR3 is CASSKGSYNEQFF. The CDR3 nucleotides read TGTGCCAGTAGTAAGGGCTCCTACAATGAGCAGTTCTTC.

The rearrangement joins TRBV6-6 to TRBJ1-2; perhaps TRBD1 as D (5 bases). This CDR3 contains 14 residues. V was cut by 10 bases and J by 4 bases, with 19 bases left in between. Germline V CDR1 and CDR2: MNHNY, SVGAGI (reference sequence). The CDR3 nucleotides read TGTGCCACCAAAACCGTTCGGGACCGCTATGGCTACACCTTC. It codes for CATKTVRDRYGYTF.